This is a list of T cell receptor beta chains from one sample in a study of TIL therapy for anti-PD-1-resistant metastatic lung cancer. Produced via immunoSEQ multiplex PCR; TCRdb's table is partial and in-frame only. Seen here are around 19,000 clones, about four fifths observed once, and the top ten hold about 2.3%. The sample here was blood, taken at baseline. Source of these receptors: a person aged 25 to 85 with non-small cell lung cancer. Each CDR3 is given with its conserved first and last residue. A D gene is named only where the DNA matches it firmly. Expanded clones are given a class, and other clones once, few, many or no size at all.

len: 14
abundance: NA
j_gene: TRBJ1-4
v_gene: TRBV9
d_gene: NA
CDR3nt: TGTGCCAGCAGCGTAGGGGGGTTCGACGAAAAACTGTTTTTT
CDR3aa: CASSVGGFDEKLFF

len: 14
abundance: NA
j_gene: TRBJ2-7
v_gene: TRBV19
d_gene: NA
CDR3nt: TGTGCCAGTAGTATAAGTCTAGAATCCTACGAGCAGTACTTC
CDR3aa: CASSISLESYEQYF

len: 15
abundance: NA
j_gene: TRBJ2-4
v_gene: TRBV30
d_gene: TRBD2
CDR3nt: TGTGCCTGGTCGACTAGCGGGGGGGCTGGTGACATTCAGTACTTC
CDR3aa: CAWSTSGGAGDIQYF

len: 12
abundance: once
j_gene: TRBJ1-1
v_gene: TRBV7-6
d_gene: NA
CDR3nt: TGTGCCAGCAGCCCCTTGAGGAGTGAAGCTTTCTTT
CDR3aa: CASSPLRSEAFF

len: 19
abundance: NA
j_gene: TRBJ1-1
v_gene: TRBV11-1
d_gene: NA
CDR3nt: TGTGCCAGCAGCTGGGGTGGGGGATGGGTACAAGGAGAAGGCACTGAAGCTTTCTTT
CDR3aa: CASSWGGGWVQGEGTEAFF

len: 15
abundance: NA
j_gene: TRBJ2-1
v_gene: TRBV19
d_gene: NA
CDR3nt: TGTGCCAGTAGGGGCGGGGAAGGGGGCAGGTATGAGCAGTTCTTC
CDR3aa: CASRGGEGGRYEQFF

len: 13
abundance: NA
j_gene: TRBJ2-2
v_gene: TRBV9
d_gene: NA
CDR3nt: TGTGCCAGCAGCGTAAGCGTGGGCGGGGAGCTGTTTTTT
CDR3aa: CASSVSVGGELFF

len: 13
abundance: NA
j_gene: TRBJ2-2
v_gene: TRBV6-1
d_gene: NA
CDR3nt: TGTGCCAGCAGTGAATGGGACACCGGGGAGCTGTTTTTT
CDR3aa: CASSEWDTGELFF

len: 16
abundance: NA
j_gene: TRBJ2-5
v_gene: TRBV28
d_gene: TRBD2
CDR3nt: TGTGCCAGCAGTTTTACGGCGGGGGGGGAACAAGAGACCCAGTACTTC
CDR3aa: CASSFTAGGEQETQYF

len: 16
abundance: NA
j_gene: TRBJ2-7
v_gene: TRBV4-3
d_gene: TRBD1
CDR3nt: TGCGCCAGCAGCCAAGACTTAGGACAGGGCTCCTACGAGCAGTACTTC
CDR3aa: CASSQDLGQGSYEQYF

len: 12
abundance: NA
j_gene: TRBJ2-7
v_gene: TRBV2
d_gene: NA
CDR3nt: TGTGCCAGCTCCCAGGAGACCTACGAGCAGTACTTC
CDR3aa: CASSQETYEQYF

len: 17
abundance: NA
j_gene: TRBJ2-2
v_gene: TRBV28
d_gene: TRBD2
CDR3nt: TGTGCCAGCAGCCTGTGGACTTTAGCGGGAGGGCCCGGGGAGCTGTTTTTT
CDR3aa: CASSLWTLAGGPGELFF

len: 16
abundance: once
j_gene: TRBJ2-3
v_gene: TRBV7-2
d_gene: TRBD1
CDR3nt: TGTGCCAGCAGCTTCACAGGGGACCCATCCTTAGGTACGCAGTATTTT
CDR3aa: CASSFTGDPSLGTQYF

len: 17
abundance: NA
j_gene: TRBJ1-5
v_gene: TRBV19
d_gene: NA
CDR3nt: TGTGCCAGTAGTATAGTCGACAAGACGTTTAGCAATCAGCCCCAGCATTTT
CDR3aa: CASSIVDKTFSNQPQHF

len: 16
abundance: NA
j_gene: TRBJ2-4
v_gene: TRBV14
d_gene: NA
CDR3nt: TGTGCCAGCAGCCAAGATAGCCGGCTAGCCAAAAACATTCAGTACTTC
CDR3aa: CASSQDSRLAKNIQYF

len: 14
abundance: NA
j_gene: TRBJ2-2
v_gene: TRBV6-4
d_gene: NA
CDR3nt: TGTGCCAGCAGTTGGGGACGGGACACCGGGGAGCTGTTTTTT
CDR3aa: CASSWGRDTGELFF

len: 18
abundance: few
j_gene: TRBJ1-2
v_gene: TRBV4-1
d_gene: NA
CDR3nt: TGCGCCAGCAGCCAATTCCTGGGGGGATCTTATTATGGCTATGGCTACACCTTC
CDR3aa: CASSQFLGGSYYGYGYTF

len: 14
abundance: few
j_gene: TRBJ2-5
v_gene: TRBV5-1
d_gene: NA
CDR3nt: TGCGCCAGCAGCACCCTTTTGGACCAAGAGACCCAGTACTTC
CDR3aa: CASSTLLDQETQYF

len: 13
abundance: NA
j_gene: TRBJ1-1
v_gene: TRBV6-6
d_gene: NA
CDR3nt: TGTGCCAGCAGTTACCGAAGGAGAACTGAAGCTTTCTTT
CDR3aa: CASSYRRRTEAFF

len: 13
abundance: NA
j_gene: TRBJ2-3
v_gene: TRBV5-6
d_gene: NA
CDR3nt: TGTGCCAGCAGCTTTCCGCGGCGGGATACGCAGTATTTT
CDR3aa: CASSFPRRDTQYF

len: 14
abundance: NA
j_gene: TRBJ2-7
v_gene: TRBV19
d_gene: TRBD2
CDR3nt: TGTGCCAGTAGAGGGGCAGGGAGCGGGAACGAGCAGTACTTC
CDR3aa: CASRGAGSGNEQYF

len: 12
abundance: NA
j_gene: TRBJ2-7
v_gene: TRBV5-1
d_gene: NA
CDR3nt: TGCGCCAGCAGCGTCACAGGGTGGGAGCAGTACTTC
CDR3aa: CASSVTGWEQYF

len: 13
abundance: NA
j_gene: TRBJ1-4
v_gene: TRBV4-2
d_gene: TRBD1
CDR3nt: TGTGCCAGCGGCCGGGACAGGCGTGAAAAACTGTTTTTT
CDR3aa: CASGRDRREKLFF

len: 13
abundance: NA
j_gene: TRBJ1-1
v_gene: TRBV15
d_gene: NA
CDR3nt: TGTGCCACCAGCAGGGTAATGAACACTGAAGCTTTCTTT
CDR3aa: CATSRVMNTEAFF

len: 17
abundance: NA
j_gene: TRBJ2-6
v_gene: TRBV4-1
d_gene: TRBD2
CDR3nt: TGCGCCAGCAGCGGCGGGAGGGCCAGGACTGGGGCCAACGTCCTGACTTTC
CDR3aa: CASSGGRARTGANVLTF

len: 12
abundance: NA
j_gene: TRBJ2-1
v_gene: TRBV30
d_gene: NA
CDR3nt: TGTGCCTGGAGTGTCCCTTACAATGAGCAGTTCTTC
CDR3aa: CAWSVPYNEQFF

len: 15
abundance: NA
j_gene: TRBJ2-5
v_gene: TRBV27
d_gene: TRBD2
CDR3nt: TGTGCCAGCAGTTTTGGCGGGGGGGCCGGGGAGACCCAGTACTTC
CDR3aa: CASSFGGGAGETQYF

len: 15
abundance: NA
j_gene: TRBJ2-1
v_gene: TRBV5-1
d_gene: TRBD1
CDR3nt: TGCGCCAGCAGCCCCCGGGACAGGGGCTTAGATGAGCAGTTCTTC
CDR3aa: CASSPRDRGLDEQFF

len: 19
abundance: NA
j_gene: TRBJ1-5
v_gene: TRBV7-9
d_gene: NA
CDR3nt: TGTGCCAGCAGCTTAGAGTTCGGGACTTCACCCCCCAGGCCTCAGCCCCAGCATTTT
CDR3aa: CASSLEFGTSPPRPQPQHF

len: 11
abundance: NA
j_gene: TRBJ1-1
v_gene: TRBV19
d_gene: NA
CDR3nt: TGTGCCACCTCCACAGGGCCCGTTGCTTTCTTT
CDR3aa: CATSTGPVAFF

len: 14
abundance: NA
j_gene: TRBJ1-5
v_gene: TRBV19
d_gene: NA
CDR3nt: TGTGCCAGTAGACTTGAGGTGGCGGGTCAGCCCCAGCATTTT
CDR3aa: CASRLEVAGQPQHF

len: 13
abundance: NA
j_gene: TRBJ2-7
v_gene: TRBV11-1
d_gene: NA
CDR3nt: TGTGCCAGCTCTCGTCACATCTTATACGAGCAGTACTTC
CDR3aa: CASSRHILYEQYF

len: 15
abundance: NA
j_gene: TRBJ2-1
v_gene: TRBV4-2
d_gene: NA
CDR3nt: TGTGCCAGCAGCCAAGGCCTAGTCCGTACCTCGGGGCAGTTCTTC
CDR3aa: CASSQGLVRTSGQFF

len: 17
abundance: NA
j_gene: TRBJ2-3
v_gene: TRBV5-1
d_gene: TRBD2
CDR3nt: TGCGCCAGCAGCCCCGGGACTAGCGGCCTAAGCACAGATACGCAGTATTTT
CDR3aa: CASSPGTSGLSTDTQYF

len: 14
abundance: NA
j_gene: TRBJ2-3
v_gene: TRBV4-3
d_gene: NA
CDR3nt: TGCGCCAGCAGCCAAGGTTACACCCGAGATACGCAGTATTTT
CDR3aa: CASSQGYTRDTQYF

len: 15
abundance: NA
j_gene: TRBJ2-7
v_gene: TRBV18
d_gene: NA
CDR3nt: TGTGCCAGCTCACCAGCCGGCTTAGGGTCCTACGAGCAGTACTTC
CDR3aa: CASSPAGLGSYEQYF

len: 16
abundance: NA
j_gene: TRBJ1-6
v_gene: TRBV4-3
d_gene: TRBD1
CDR3nt: TGCGCCAGCAGCCAACAACGGGACAGGCCTAATTCACCCCTCCACTTT
CDR3aa: CASSQQRDRPNSPLHF

len: 15
abundance: NA
j_gene: TRBJ2-7
v_gene: TRBV6-5
d_gene: NA
CDR3nt: TGTGCCAGCAGCCGAGAAAGTGAACCCTCCTACGAGCAGTACTTC
CDR3aa: CASSRESEPSYEQYF

len: 17
abundance: NA
j_gene: TRBJ2-1
v_gene: TRBV7-2
d_gene: TRBD2
CDR3nt: TGTGCCAGCACCTTAAGAGTTCTAGCGGGAGGTAAGAATGAGCAGTTCTTC
CDR3aa: CASTLRVLAGGKNEQFF

len: 14
abundance: NA
j_gene: TRBJ2-3
v_gene: TRBV18
d_gene: NA
CDR3nt: TGTGCCAGCTCACCACCCAGTGTCCCAGATACGCAGTATTTT
CDR3aa: CASSPPSVPDTQYF

len: 14
abundance: NA
j_gene: TRBJ1-2
v_gene: TRBV2
d_gene: NA
CDR3nt: TGTGCCAGCAGTGAAGCGCAGGGTATTAATGGCTACACCTTC
CDR3aa: CASSEAQGINGYTF

len: 12
abundance: NA
j_gene: TRBJ1-1
v_gene: TRBV6-5
d_gene: NA
CDR3nt: TGTGCCAGCAGTCCGAAGGGGCGGAGAGCTTTCTTT
CDR3aa: CASSPKGRRAFF

len: 15
abundance: NA
j_gene: TRBJ2-5
v_gene: TRBV7-3
d_gene: NA
CDR3nt: TGTGCCAGCAGCCCGGGGGAAGGGGGGAAAGAGACCCAGTACTTC
CDR3aa: CASSPGEGGKETQYF

len: 15
abundance: NA
j_gene: TRBJ2-1
v_gene: TRBV6-6
d_gene: TRBD2
CDR3nt: TGTGCCAGCAGCCTGGGCGGGAGGACTTACAATGAGCAGTTCTTC
CDR3aa: CASSLGGRTYNEQFF

len: 17
abundance: NA
j_gene: TRBJ2-6
v_gene: TRBV28
d_gene: NA
CDR3nt: TGTGCCAGCAGTTCCCCCCCGGGAGTATCTAGGGCCAACGTCCTGACTTTC
CDR3aa: CASSSPPGVSRANVLTF

len: 14
abundance: NA
j_gene: TRBJ1-1
v_gene: TRBV7-6
d_gene: NA
CDR3nt: TGTGCCAGCAGCTTATTATATAAGGGACCTGAAACTTTCTTT
CDR3aa: CASSLLYKGPETFF

len: 15
abundance: NA
j_gene: TRBJ2-2
v_gene: TRBV5-1
d_gene: NA
CDR3nt: TGCGCCAGCAGCATAAACCTTCAGGGGAACGGGGAGCTGTTTTTT
CDR3aa: CASSINLQGNGELFF

len: 15
abundance: once
j_gene: TRBJ2-4
v_gene: TRBV6-5
d_gene: NA
CDR3nt: TGTGCCAGCAGTTACGTCTCTCGAGACAAAAACATTCAGTACTTC
CDR3aa: CASSYVSRDKNIQYF

len: 16
abundance: NA
j_gene: TRBJ2-5
v_gene: TRBV19
d_gene: TRBD2
CDR3nt: TGTGCCAGTAGTATAGTAGGACTAGCGGGAGAAGAGACCCAGTACTTC
CDR3aa: CASSIVGLAGEETQYF

len: 12
abundance: NA
j_gene: TRBJ2-1
v_gene: TRBV6-1
d_gene: NA
CDR3nt: TGTGCCAGCAGTATAAGATACAATGAGCAGTTCTTC
CDR3aa: CASSIRYNEQFF

len: 15
abundance: NA
j_gene: TRBJ2-5
v_gene: TRBV7-3
d_gene: TRBD1
CDR3nt: TGTGCCAGCAGCGCGGGCGACAGGGGACAAGAGACCCAGTACTTC
CDR3aa: CASSAGDRGQETQYF

len: 15
abundance: NA
j_gene: TRBJ2-7
v_gene: TRBV6-5
d_gene: TRBD1
CDR3nt: TGTGCCAGCAGTTACTCAGGACAGGGAACGTACGAGCAGTACTTC
CDR3aa: CASSYSGQGTYEQYF

len: 14
abundance: NA
j_gene: TRBJ2-7
v_gene: TRBV28
d_gene: NA
CDR3nt: TGTGCCAGCAGGGGGGTCAGACCCTCCTACGAGCAGTACTTC
CDR3aa: CASRGVRPSYEQYF

len: 15
abundance: once
j_gene: TRBJ2-3
v_gene: TRBV5-1
d_gene: NA
CDR3nt: TGCGCCAGCAGCTTGGAAGGGGTTGGGACAGATACGCAGTATTTT
CDR3aa: CASSLEGVGTDTQYF

len: 13
abundance: NA
j_gene: TRBJ1-1
v_gene: TRBV9
d_gene: NA
CDR3nt: TGTGCCAGCAGCGTTGTTACCGGGACAGAAGCTTTCTTT
CDR3aa: CASSVVTGTEAFF